The rows below give T cell receptor beta chains drawn from one sample of a study of regulatory T cells in long-lasting Graves disease. Using its own MiXCR run on the multiplex PCR reads, TCRdb lists one record per CDR3 protein. This sample yields 580,000 or so distinct CDR3 sequences, of which roughly 16% are seen a single time; around 12% belongs to the top ten. This same sample was also part of a study on T cells in Graves' hyperthyroidism and ophthalmopathy.

The input for sequencing was peripheral blood mononuclear cells (PBMCs), taken at new diagnosis, from a patient treated with antithyroid drugs. The receptors shown here come from a man younger than 35 with Graves disease. The CDR3 runs from the conserved cysteine through the conserved F or W. Fields, in order: CDR3 DNA, CDR3 protein, D gene, V gene, clone size, J gene. D genes are given only for firm matches. Size is stated for part of the rows, as once, few or many counts, or as a class when the clone is expanded.

TGTGCCAGCAGTTTACGGGCGGGAGAGGCCGGGGAGCTGTTTTTT	CASSLRAGEAGELFF	TRBD2	TRBV27	many	TRBJ2-2
TGTGCGATGAAGGAGGTCCCGGAGGATACGCAGTATTTT	CAMKEVPEDTQYF	-	TRBV7-9	many	TRBJ2-3
TGTGCCAGCAGTTCCCCCGTTTACGTGGGGATAGCCAAAAACATTCAGTACTTC	CASSSPVYVGIAKNIQYF	-	TRBV28	few	TRBJ2-4
TGTGCCAGCAGTTTAAGGGGGGGGAATTCACCCCTCCACTTT	CASSLRGGNSPLHF	-	TRBV12-3/TRBV12-4	-	TRBJ1-6
TGTGCCAGCAGCTTGTATGCAGGAGGTGGCGCAGATACGCAGTATTTT	CASSLYAGGGADTQYF	-	TRBV5-6	few	TRBJ2-3
TGTGCCAGCAGTTTAGGGACAGCGGGCGAGCAGTACTTC	CASSLGTAGEQYF	-	TRBV28	many	TRBJ2-7
TGTGCCAGCAGTTACGATGACGGCTCCTACGAGCAGTACTTC	CASSYDDGSYEQYF	-	TRBV5-6	-	TRBJ2-7
TGTGCCAGCTCCCCGGCCCCGGGCACCGGGGAGCTGTTTTTT	CASSPAPGTGELFF	-	TRBV7-9	-	TRBJ2-2
TGTGCCTGGAGTGTAGGGGGGGTGGAGACCCAGTACTTC	CAWSVGGVETQYF	-	TRBV30	many	TRBJ2-5
TGTGCCAGCAGCGGGACAGGGGGAGGAAAACTGTTTTTT	CASSGTGGGKLFF	TRBD1	TRBV13	-	TRBJ1-4
TGCGCCAGCAGCTGGGGGACTAGCGGGCACAATGAGCAGTTCTTC	CASSWGTSGHNEQFF	TRBD2	TRBV5-1	-	TRBJ2-1
TGTGCCAGCGGGGCGGTCCCCCACGAGCAGTACTTC	CASGAVPHEQYF	-	TRBV2	-	TRBJ2-7
TGTGCCAGCAGTATAGGGACTAGAGCCGAGCAGTACTTC	CASSIGTRAEQYF	TRBD2	TRBV3-1	few	TRBJ2-7
TGTGCCACCAGCAGAGGGGAGTTTTTGGGGGAAAAACTGTTTTTT	CATSRGEFLGEKLFF	-	TRBV15	few	TRBJ1-4
TGTGCCAGCACCGTCTCGGGGAGCTATGGCTACACCTTC	CASTVSGSYGYTF	-	TRBV12-3/TRBV12-4	many	TRBJ1-2
TGCGCCAGCAGCTTTGTAGTGGCGGGAGCCCCCTCCTACGAGCAGTACTTC	CASSFVVAGAPSYEQYF	TRBD2	TRBV5-1	-	TRBJ2-7
TGTGCCTGGAGTGTATGGGGACAGGGGAATTCACCCCTCCACTTT	CAWSVWGQGNSPLHF	TRBD1	TRBV30	many	TRBJ1-6
TGTGCCAGTAGTCCGGGACAGGGGATAATGAACACTGAAGCTTTCTTT	CASSPGQGIMNTEAFF	TRBD1	TRBV19	few	TRBJ1-1
TGTGCCAGCAGTGGGACTAGCGGGAGTCCCTACAATGAGCAGTTCTTC	CASSGTSGSPYNEQFF	TRBD2	TRBV2	many	TRBJ2-1
TGTGCCAGCAGTTACTCCGGGACTAGCGACGGGGAGCTGTTTTTT	CASSYSGTSDGELFF	TRBD2	TRBV27	many	TRBJ2-2
TGTGCCAGCAGACCGGGACTAGCGGACCTCAATGAGCAGTTCTTC	CASRPGLADLNEQFF	TRBD2	TRBV5-6	-	TRBJ2-1
TGTGCCAGCAGCTTAACGCCCGGATATGAGCAGTTCTTC	CASSLTPGYEQFF	-	TRBV7-3	-	TRBJ2-1
TGTGCCAGCAGAAGGACTAGCGAGTACGAGCAGTACTTC	CASRRTSEYEQYF	TRBD2	TRBV7-9	few	TRBJ2-7
TGTGCCAGCACCTCACGGACGTTCATGAACACTGAAGCTTTCTTT	CASTSRTFMNTEAFF	-	TRBV12-3/TRBV12-4	many	TRBJ1-1
TGTGCCAGCGCCGGGACAGGGAGGGATGAGCAGTTCTTC	CASAGTGRDEQFF	TRBD1	TRBV28	many	TRBJ2-1
TGTGCCAGCAGTTACGGGGGCGGGAGTGGGAATGAGCAGTTCTTC	CASSYGGGSGNEQFF	-	TRBV6-2/TRBV6-3	-	TRBJ2-1
TGTGCCAGCAGCTCCCGACGACACACAGATACGCAGTATTTT	CASSSRRHTDTQYF	-	TRBV7-6	few	TRBJ2-3
TGTGCCAGCAGTGAGGGGGACAGGGGGGATCAGCCCCAGCATTTT	CASSEGDRGDQPQHF	TRBD1	TRBV6-1	many	TRBJ1-5
TGTGCCTGGAGGGTCAGGCCGGCTGAAGCTTTCTTT	CAWRVRPAEAFF	-	TRBV30	many	TRBJ1-1
TGTGCCAGCAGCCAAATAGGTGGCAGGGGGTATTTT	CASSQIGGRGYF	-	TRBV3-1	many	TRBJ2-3
TGTGCCAGCAGCTCGAGCTCTGGCTATGGCTACACCTTC	CASSSSSGYGYTF	-	TRBV7-9	many	TRBJ1-2
TGCGCCAGCAGCGGTAGCGGCGGGAATCCCCATGAGCAGTTCTTC	CASSGSGGNPHEQFF	-	TRBV5-1	few	TRBJ2-1
TGTGCCTGGAGTGGGACAGCCTACGAGCAGTACTTC	CAWSGTAYEQYF	-	TRBV30	many	TRBJ2-7
TGTGCCAGCAGTTTAACAGGGGATGCCTCCTACAATGAGCAGTTCTTC	CASSLTGDASYNEQFF	TRBD1	TRBV6-9	few	TRBJ2-1
TGTGCCAGCAGGGGAGGGGGCCAAGATAATGAAGAACTGTTTTTT	CASRGGGQDNEELFF	TRBD1	TRBV25-1	few	TRBJ1-4
TGTGCCAGCAGCGTTTGGACTAGCGGTCCCTGGGGAGAGACCCAGTACTTC	CASSVWTSGPWGETQYF	TRBD2	TRBV7-9	-	TRBJ2-5
TGTGCGAGCAACCGACAGCTCTACGAGCAGTACTTC	CASNRQLYEQYF	-	TRBV2	few	TRBJ2-7
TGTGCCAGCAGCTTCGGCTCGACCGGGACTAGCGGCACCGGGGAGCTGTTTTTT	CASSFGSTGTSGTGELFF	TRBD2	TRBV7-9	many	TRBJ2-2
TGCGCCAGCAGCCAAGGGGAAACTAGCGGTGGGCAAGAGACCCAGTACTTC	CASSQGETSGGQETQYF	TRBD2	TRBV4-1	-	TRBJ2-5
TGTGCCAGCAGTTTATGGTCACCGCGAAGAGATAGCAATCAGCCCCAGCATTTT	CASSLWSPRRDSNQPQHF	-	TRBV27	-	TRBJ1-5
TGTGCCTGGTGCGCGGGGGGGACCTACGAGCAGTACTTC	CAWCAGGTYEQYF	TRBD2	TRBV30	few	TRBJ2-7
TGTGCCAGCAGTAACCCGGGACAGCCCTACGAGCATTACTTC	CASSNPGQPYEHYF	TRBD1	TRBV28	-	TRBJ2-7
TGTGCCAGCAGCACCCTAGCGCTCAACACCGGGGAGCTGTTTTTT	CASSTLALNTGELFF	-	TRBV6-2/TRBV6-3	many	TRBJ2-2
TGCAGCGTTGATGGCGGTGGGGCCTACGAGCAGTACTTC	CSVDGGGAYEQYF	-	TRBV29-1	many	TRBJ2-7
TGCGCCAGCAGCTTGGTTGGACAGGGGTACCACGAGCAGTACTTC	CASSLVGQGYHEQYF	TRBD1	TRBV5-1	many	TRBJ2-7
TGCAGTGCTACAGGGGGAGGGACCGGGGAGCTGTTTTTT	CSATGGGTGELFF	-	TRBV20-1	-	TRBJ2-2
TGCGCCAGCAGGGGTGGGGGCTCCTACGAGCAGTACTTC	CASRGGGSYEQYF	-	TRBV4-1	-	TRBJ2-7
TGTGCCAGCCGAGAAAAAATTCCGTATAGCAATCAGCCCCAGCATTTT	CASREKIPYSNQPQHF	-	TRBV2	many	TRBJ1-5
TGTGCCACCTCAGGGAGTGCGGGAGAGACCCGGTACTTC	CATSGSAGETRYF	TRBD2	TRBV15	-	TRBJ2-5
TGTGCCAGCAGAAAAACAGGGGGCGCACCCGGCTACAATGAGCAGTTCTTC	CASRKTGGAPGYNEQFF	TRBD1	TRBV12-3/TRBV12-4	many	TRBJ2-1
TGTGCCAGCAGCTCAGCGGGATCCACCGGGGAGCTGTTTTTT	CASSSAGSTGELFF	TRBD2	TRBV7-3	-	TRBJ2-2
TGTGCCAGCAGGGGTCGGACAGGGGCGCAATCCTACGAGCAGTACTTC	CASRGRTGAQSYEQYF	TRBD1	TRBV28	-	TRBJ2-7